This T cell receptor beta chain was recorded in a study of T-cell memory formation after mild COVID-19. It was 5'RACE with constant-segment primers that produced the TCR alpha and TCR beta cDNA libraries, which carried sample barcodes and UMIs. Each CDR3 protein is one row after TCRdb ran MiXCR on the 5' RACE reads. This table has about 410,000 distinct CDR3 sequences, about a quarter appearing once. This clonotype originated in an adult woman who had mild COVID-19 (a few samples of this study predate the infection). Cell type and time point are not known. The sequenced sample was PBMCs or a T cell subset sorted from them (not recorded which).

This CDR3 is CASSITWTGGNYEQYF. The CDR3 coding sequence is TGTGCCAGCAGCATAACCTGGACAGGGGGAAACTACGAGCAGTACTTC. The rearrangement links TRBV13 to TRBJ2-7, with 10 nucleotides matching TRBD1. This CDR3 spans 16 amino acids. Trimming at V came to 5 bases and at J to 3 bases, leaving 10 bases not matched to a gene. The germline V gene has CDR1 PRHDT and CDR2 FYEKMQ (reference sequence).